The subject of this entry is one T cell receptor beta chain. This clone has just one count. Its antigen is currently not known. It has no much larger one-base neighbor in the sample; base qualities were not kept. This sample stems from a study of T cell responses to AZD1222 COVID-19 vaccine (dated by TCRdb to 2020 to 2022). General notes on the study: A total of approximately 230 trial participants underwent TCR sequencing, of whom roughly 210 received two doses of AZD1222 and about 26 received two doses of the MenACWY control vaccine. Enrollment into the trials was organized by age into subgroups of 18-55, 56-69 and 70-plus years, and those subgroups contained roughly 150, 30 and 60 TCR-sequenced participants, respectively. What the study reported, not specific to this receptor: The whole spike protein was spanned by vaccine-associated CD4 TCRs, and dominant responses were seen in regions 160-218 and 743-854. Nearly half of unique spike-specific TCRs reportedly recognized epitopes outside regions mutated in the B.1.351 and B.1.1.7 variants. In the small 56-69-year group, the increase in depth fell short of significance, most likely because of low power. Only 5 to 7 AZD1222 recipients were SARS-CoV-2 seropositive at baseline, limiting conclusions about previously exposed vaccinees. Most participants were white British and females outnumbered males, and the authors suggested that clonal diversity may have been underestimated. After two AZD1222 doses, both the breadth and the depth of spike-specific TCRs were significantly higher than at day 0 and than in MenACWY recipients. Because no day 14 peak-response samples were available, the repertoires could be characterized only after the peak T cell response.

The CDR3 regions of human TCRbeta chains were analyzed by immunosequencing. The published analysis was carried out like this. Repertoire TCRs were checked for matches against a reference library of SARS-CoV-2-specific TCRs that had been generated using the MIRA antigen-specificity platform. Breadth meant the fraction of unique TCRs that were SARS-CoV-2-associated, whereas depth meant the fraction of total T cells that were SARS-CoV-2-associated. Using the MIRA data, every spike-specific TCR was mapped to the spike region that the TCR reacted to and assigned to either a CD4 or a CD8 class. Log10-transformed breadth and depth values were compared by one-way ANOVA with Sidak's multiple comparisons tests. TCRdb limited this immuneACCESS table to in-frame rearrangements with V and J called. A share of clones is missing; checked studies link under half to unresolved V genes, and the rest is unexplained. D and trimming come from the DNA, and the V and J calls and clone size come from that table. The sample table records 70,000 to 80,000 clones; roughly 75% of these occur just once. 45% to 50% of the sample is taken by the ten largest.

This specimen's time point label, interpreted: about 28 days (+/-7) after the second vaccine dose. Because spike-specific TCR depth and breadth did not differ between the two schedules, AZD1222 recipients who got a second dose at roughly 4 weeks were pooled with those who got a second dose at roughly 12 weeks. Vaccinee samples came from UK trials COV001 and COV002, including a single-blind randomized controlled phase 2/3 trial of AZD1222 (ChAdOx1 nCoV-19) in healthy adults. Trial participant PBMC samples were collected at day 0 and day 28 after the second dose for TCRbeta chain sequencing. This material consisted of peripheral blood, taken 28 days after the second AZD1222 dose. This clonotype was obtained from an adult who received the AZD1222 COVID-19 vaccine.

This receptor has the CDR3 CASIRETFADTQYF. The sequence in DNA is TGTGCCAGCATCAGGGAGACCTTCGCAGATACGCAGTATTTT. The sequence joins TRBV18 to TRBJ2-3; the D match is possibly TRBD1 or TRBD2, with 5 bases aligned in each. CDR1 and CDR2 were assigned from the germline V gene as KGHSH and LQKENI. Trimming takes 8 bases from V and 4 bases from J, and the germline ends sit 16 bases apart. From cysteine to phenylalanine, the CDR3 is 14 amino acids long. The DNA shown is the 42-base CDR3, in frame from base 1.